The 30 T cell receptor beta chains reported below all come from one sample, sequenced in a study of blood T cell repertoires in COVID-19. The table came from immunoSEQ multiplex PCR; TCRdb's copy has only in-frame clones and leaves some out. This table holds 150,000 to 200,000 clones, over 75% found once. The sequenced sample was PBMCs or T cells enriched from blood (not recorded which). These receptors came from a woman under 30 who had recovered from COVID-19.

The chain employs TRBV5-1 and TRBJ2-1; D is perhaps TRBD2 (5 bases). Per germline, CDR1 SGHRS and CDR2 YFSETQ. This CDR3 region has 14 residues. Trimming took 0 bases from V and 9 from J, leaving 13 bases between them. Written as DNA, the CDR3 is TGCGCCAGCAGCTTGGATCGCTGGGGAGCTGAGCAGTTCTTC. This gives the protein CASSLDRWGAEQFF.

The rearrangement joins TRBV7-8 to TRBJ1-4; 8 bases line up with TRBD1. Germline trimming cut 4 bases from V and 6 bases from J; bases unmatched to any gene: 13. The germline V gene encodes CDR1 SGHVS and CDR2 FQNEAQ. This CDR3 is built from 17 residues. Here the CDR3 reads CASSSNSPGGRYEKLFF. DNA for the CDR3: TGTGCCAGCAGCTCAAACTCGCCAGGGGGCCGTTATGAAAAACTGTTTTTT. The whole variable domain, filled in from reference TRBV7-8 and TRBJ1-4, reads GAGVSQSPRYKVAKRGQDVALRCDPISGHVSLFWYQQALGQGPEFLTYFQNEAQLDKSGLPSDRFFAERPEGSVSTLKIQRTQQEDSAVYLCASSSNSPGGRYEKLFFGSGTQLSVL.

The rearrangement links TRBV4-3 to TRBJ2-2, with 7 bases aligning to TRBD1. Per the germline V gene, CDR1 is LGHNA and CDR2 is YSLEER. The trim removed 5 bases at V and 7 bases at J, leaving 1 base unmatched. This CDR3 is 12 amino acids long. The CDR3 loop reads CASSSGGGELFF. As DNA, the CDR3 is TGCGCCAGCAGCTCAGGGGGCGGGGAGCTGTTTTTT.

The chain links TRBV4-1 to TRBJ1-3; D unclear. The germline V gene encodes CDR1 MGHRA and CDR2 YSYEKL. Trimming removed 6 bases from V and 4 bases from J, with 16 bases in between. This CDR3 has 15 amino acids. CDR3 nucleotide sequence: TGCGCCAGCAGAGGCACAGCGGAATCAGGAAACACCATATATTTT. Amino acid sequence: CASRGTAESGNTIYF.

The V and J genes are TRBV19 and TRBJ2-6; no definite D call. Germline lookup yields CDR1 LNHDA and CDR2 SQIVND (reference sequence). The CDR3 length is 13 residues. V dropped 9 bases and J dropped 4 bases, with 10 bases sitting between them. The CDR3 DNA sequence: TGTGCCAGCGCGATCTCCGGGGCCAACGTCCTGACTTTC. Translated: CASAISGANVLTF.

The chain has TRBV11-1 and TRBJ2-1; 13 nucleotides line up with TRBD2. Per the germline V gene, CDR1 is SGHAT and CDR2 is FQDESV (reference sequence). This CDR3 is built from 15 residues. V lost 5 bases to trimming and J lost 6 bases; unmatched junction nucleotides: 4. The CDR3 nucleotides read TGTGCCAGCAGCCGGACTAGCGGGAGTGGCAATGAGCAGTTCTTC. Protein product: CASSRTSGSGNEQFF.

The CDR3 sequence: CASSEGLAGITGEQYF. In DNA form, the CDR3 reads TGTGCCAGCAGCGAGGGTTTAGCGGGAATAACGGGGGAGCAGTACTTC. The rearrangement joins TRBV9 to TRBJ2-7, with 8 bases lining up with TRBD2. CDR3 length: 16 residues. CDR1 is SGDLS and CDR2 is YYNGEE in the germline V gene. Trimming took 3 bases from V and 7 from J; bases not matched to a gene: 15.

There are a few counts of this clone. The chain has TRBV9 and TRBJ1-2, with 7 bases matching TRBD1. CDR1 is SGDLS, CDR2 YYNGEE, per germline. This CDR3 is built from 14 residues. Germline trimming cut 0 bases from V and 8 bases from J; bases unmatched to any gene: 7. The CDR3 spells CASSVAEGAVGYTF. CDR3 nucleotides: TGTGCCAGCAGCGTAGCTGAGGGGGCAGTAGGCTACACCTTC.

The CDR3 sequence: CASSLQGAAEAFF. The CDR3 bases are TGCGCCAGCAGCCTACAGGGGGCAGCTGAAGCTTTCTTT. The J gene is TRBJ1-1, the V gene TRBV4-1; TRBD1 matches at 9 bases. The germline V gene has CDR1 MGHRA and CDR2 YSYEKL. The trim removed 4 bases at V and 6 bases at J, leaving 3 bases unmatched. The CDR3 length is 13 residues.

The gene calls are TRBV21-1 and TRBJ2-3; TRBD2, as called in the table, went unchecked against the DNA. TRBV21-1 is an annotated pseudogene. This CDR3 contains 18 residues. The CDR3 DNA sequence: TGTGCCAGCAGCAAAGAGATAGGCGGGAGGGCCTTACCAGATACGCAGTATTTT. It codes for CASSKEIGGRALPDTQYF.

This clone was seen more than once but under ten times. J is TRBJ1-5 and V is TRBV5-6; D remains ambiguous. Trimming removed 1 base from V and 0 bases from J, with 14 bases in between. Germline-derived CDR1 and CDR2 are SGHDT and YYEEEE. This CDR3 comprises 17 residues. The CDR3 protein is CASSLRHPKDSNQPQHF. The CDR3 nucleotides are TGTGCCAGCAGCTTGAGACACCCTAAAGATAGCAATCAGCCCCAGCATTTT.

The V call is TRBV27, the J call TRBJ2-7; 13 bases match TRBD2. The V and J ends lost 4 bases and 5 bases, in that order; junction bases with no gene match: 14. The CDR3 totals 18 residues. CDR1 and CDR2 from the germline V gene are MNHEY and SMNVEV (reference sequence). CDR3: CASSSRLAGGQGWDEQYF. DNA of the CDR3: TGTGCCAGCAGTTCGAGACTAGCGGGAGGTCAGGGGTGGGACGAGCAGTACTTC.

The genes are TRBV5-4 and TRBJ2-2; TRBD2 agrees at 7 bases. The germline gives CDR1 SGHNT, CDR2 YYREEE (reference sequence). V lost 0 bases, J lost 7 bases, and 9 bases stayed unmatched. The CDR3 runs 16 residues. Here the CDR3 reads CASSLGGRALGGELFF. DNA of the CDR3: TGTGCCAGCAGCTTGGGTGGGAGGGCCCTCGGCGGGGAGCTGTTTTTT.

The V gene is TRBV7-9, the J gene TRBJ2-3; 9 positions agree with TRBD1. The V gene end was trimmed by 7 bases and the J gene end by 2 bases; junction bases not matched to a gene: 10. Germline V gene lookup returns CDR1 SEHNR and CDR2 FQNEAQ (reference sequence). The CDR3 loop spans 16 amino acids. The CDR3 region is CASIQPGQGYTDTQYF. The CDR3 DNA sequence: TGTGCCAGCATCCAACCGGGACAGGGTTACACAGATACGCAGTATTTT.

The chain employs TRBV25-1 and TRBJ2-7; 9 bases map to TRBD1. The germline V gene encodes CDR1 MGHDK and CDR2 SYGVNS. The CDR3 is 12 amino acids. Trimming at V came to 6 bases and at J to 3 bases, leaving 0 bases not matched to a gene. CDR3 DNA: TGTGCCAGCAGGGGACAGGGCTACGAGCAGTACTTC. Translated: CASRGQGYEQYF.

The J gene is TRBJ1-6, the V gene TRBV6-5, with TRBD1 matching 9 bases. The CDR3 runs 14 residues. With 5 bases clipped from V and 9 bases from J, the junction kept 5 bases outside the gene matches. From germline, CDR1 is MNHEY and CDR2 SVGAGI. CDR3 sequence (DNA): TGTGCCAGCAGTAGGGACAGGGTTTTTTCACCCCTCCACTTT. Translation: CASSRDRVFSPLHF.

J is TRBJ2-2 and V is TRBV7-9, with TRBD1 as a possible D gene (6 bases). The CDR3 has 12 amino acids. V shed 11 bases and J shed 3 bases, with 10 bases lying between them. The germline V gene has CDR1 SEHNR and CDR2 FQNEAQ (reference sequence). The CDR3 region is CAPTGHTGELFF. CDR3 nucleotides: TGTGCCCCGACAGGCCACACCGGGGAGCTGTTTTTT.

The CDR3 region is CASSPGGTSGRPREQYF. The CDR3 DNA follows: TGTGCCAGCAGCCCGGGGGGGACTAGCGGGAGGCCCCGCGAGCAGTACTTC. The genes are TRBV5-4 and TRBJ2-7, with 15 positions matching TRBD2. V was pared by 4 bases and J by 6 bases, with 11 bases of the junction left unmatched. The CDR3 is 17 residues long. The germline gives CDR1 SGHNT, CDR2 YYREEE (reference sequence).

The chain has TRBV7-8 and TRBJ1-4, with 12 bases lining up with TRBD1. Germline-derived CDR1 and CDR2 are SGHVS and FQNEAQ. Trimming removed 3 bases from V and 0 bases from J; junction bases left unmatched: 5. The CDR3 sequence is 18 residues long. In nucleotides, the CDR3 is TGTGCCAGCAGCTTGGGACAGGGGGCTACTGCAACTAATGAAAAACTGTTTTTT. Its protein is CASSLGQGATATNEKLFF. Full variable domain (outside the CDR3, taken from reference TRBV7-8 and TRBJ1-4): GAGVSQSPRYKVAKRGQDVALRCDPISGHVSLFWYQQALGQGPEFLTYFQNEAQLDKSGLPSDRFFAERPEGSVSTLKIQRTQQEDSAVYLCASSLGQGATATNEKLFFGSGTQLSVL.

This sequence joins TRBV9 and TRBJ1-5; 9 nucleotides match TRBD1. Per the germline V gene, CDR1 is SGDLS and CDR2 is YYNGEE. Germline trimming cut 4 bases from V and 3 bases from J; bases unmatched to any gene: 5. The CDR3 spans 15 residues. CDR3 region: CASSPGQGLNQPQHF. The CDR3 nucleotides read TGTGCCAGCAGCCCGGGACAGGGACTCAATCAGCCCCAGCATTTT. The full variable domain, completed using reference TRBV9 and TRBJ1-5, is DSGVTQTPKHLITATGQRVTLRCSPRSGDLSVYWYQQSLDQGLQFLIQYYNGEERAKGNILERFSAQQFPDLHSELNLSSLELGDSALYFCASSPGQGLNQPQHFGDGTRLSIL.

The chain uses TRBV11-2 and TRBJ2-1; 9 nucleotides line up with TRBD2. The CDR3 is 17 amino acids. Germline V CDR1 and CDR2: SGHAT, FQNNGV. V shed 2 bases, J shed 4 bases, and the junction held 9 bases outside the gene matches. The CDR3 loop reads CASSLTSGRSFYNEQFF. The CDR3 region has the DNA TGTGCCAGCAGCTTAACCAGCGGGAGGTCTTTTTACAATGAGCAGTTCTTC.

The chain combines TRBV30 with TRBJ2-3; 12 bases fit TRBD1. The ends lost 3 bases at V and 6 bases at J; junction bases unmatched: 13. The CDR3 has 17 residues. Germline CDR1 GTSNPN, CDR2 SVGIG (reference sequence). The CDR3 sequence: CAWSAVSWDRGPDTQYF. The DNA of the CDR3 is TGTGCCTGGAGCGCCGTGTCGTGGGACAGGGGGCCCGATACGCAGTATTTT.

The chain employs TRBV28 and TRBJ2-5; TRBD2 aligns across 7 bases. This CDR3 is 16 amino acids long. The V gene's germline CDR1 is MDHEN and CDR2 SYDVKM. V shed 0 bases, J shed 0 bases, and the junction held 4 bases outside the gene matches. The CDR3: CASSLWTAGDQETQYF. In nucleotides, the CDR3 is TGTGCCAGCAGTTTATGGACGGCGGGAGACCAAGAGACCCAGTACTTC.

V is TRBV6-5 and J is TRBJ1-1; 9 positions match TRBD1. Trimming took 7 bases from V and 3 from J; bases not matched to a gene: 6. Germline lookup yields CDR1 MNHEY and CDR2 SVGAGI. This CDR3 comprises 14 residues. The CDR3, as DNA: TGTGCCAGCATGAGACAGGGGGGGTACACTGAAGCTTTCTTT. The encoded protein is CASMRQGGYTEAFF.

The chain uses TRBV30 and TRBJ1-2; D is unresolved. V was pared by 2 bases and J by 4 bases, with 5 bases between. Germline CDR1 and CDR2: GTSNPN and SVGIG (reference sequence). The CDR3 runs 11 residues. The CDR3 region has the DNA TGTGCCTGGAGTACGGTCTATGGCTACACCTTC. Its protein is CAWSTVYGYTF.

DNA for the CDR3: TGTGCCAGCAGTTTAGTGGCGCAGGGGGGCTACACCTTC. As protein: CASSLVAQGGYTF. The J gene is TRBJ1-2, the V gene TRBV12-3 or TRBV12-4, with D possibly matching TRBD1 (6 bases). The CDR3 consists of 13 residues. Deletions cut 1 base from V and 8 bases from J, with 11 bases between.

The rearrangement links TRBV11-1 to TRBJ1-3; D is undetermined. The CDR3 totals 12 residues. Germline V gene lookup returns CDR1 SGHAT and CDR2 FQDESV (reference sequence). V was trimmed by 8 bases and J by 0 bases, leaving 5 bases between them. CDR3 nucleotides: TGTGCCAGCGAGTCCTCTGGAAACACCATATATTTT. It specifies CASESSGNTIYF.

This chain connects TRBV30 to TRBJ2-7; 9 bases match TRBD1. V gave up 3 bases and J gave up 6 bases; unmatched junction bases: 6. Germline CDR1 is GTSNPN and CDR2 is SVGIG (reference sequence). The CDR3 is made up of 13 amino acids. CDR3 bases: TGTGCCTGGAGCCCGGGACAGGGCGTCGAGCAGTACTTC. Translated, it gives CAWSPGQGVEQYF.

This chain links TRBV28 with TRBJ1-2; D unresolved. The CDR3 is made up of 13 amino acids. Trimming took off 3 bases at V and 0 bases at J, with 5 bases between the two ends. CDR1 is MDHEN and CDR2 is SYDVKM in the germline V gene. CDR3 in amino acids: CASSLRSNYGYTF. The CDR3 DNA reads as TGTGCCAGCAGTTTGAGGTCTAACTATGGCTACACCTTC.

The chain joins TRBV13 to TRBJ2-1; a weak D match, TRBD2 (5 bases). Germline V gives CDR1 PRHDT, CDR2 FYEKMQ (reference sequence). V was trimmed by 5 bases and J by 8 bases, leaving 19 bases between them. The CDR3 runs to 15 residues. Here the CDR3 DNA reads TGTGCCAGCAGCCACGATAGAAGTCCGAGGGATGAGCAGTTCTTC. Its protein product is CASSHDRSPRDEQFF.